One sample yielded the 6 T cell receptor beta chains listed below, sequenced in a study of T cells in localized non-small cell lung cancer. The table came from immunoSEQ multiplex PCR; TCRdb's copy has only in-frame clones and leaves some out. The sample contains about 2,800 clones, around a quarter of which appear only once. This sample comprised lung tumor tissue, obtained before any cancer treatment. The source is a female donor over 55 with stage I lung adenocarcinoma.

This clone was recorded a few times. This chain uses TRBV5-1 with TRBJ2-5, with 8 bases fitting TRBD2. The germline V gene has CDR1 SGHRS and CDR2 YFSETQ. The CDR3 is made up of 15 amino acids. V shed 1 base and J 5 bases; nucleotides not matched to a gene: 7. The CDR3 nucleotides are TGCGCCAGCAGCTTGTCGTCGGGGGGGAGGGAGACCCAGTACTTC. Amino acids: CASSLSSGGRETQYF.

The rearrangement links TRBV19 to TRBJ1-6; 7 bases fit TRBD1. Germline V CDR1 and CDR2: LNHDA, SQIVND (reference sequence). The junction had 4 bases not matched to a gene; V was cut back by 0 bases and J by 14 bases. This CDR3 comprises 13 residues. The CDR3 bases are TGTGCCAGTAGTATAGATCACAGGGGAACCCTCCACTTT. Its protein is CASSIDHRGTLHF.

The V call is TRBV30, the J call TRBJ2-1; possibly TRBD1 or TRBD2 for D (6 bases each). This CDR3 spans 14 amino acids. Germline V lookup: CDR1 GTSNPN, CDR2 SVGIG (reference sequence). Trimming pared 7 bases from V and 7 bases from J, leaving 20 bases between. CDR3: CAYRGGGLGNEQFF. CDR3 in DNA: TGTGCCTACCGAGGAGGGGGGCTGGGGAATGAGCAGTTCTTC.

The V gene is TRBV29-1, the J gene TRBJ2-5; D might be TRBD2 (6 bases). Germline-derived CDR1 and CDR2 are SQVTM and ANQGSEA. Trimming removed 3 bases from V and 7 bases from J, with 15 bases in between. The CDR3 spans 13 residues. The chain's CDR3 is CSVDMGGLATQYF. The CDR3, as DNA: TGCAGCGTTGATATGGGGGGACTGGCGACCCAGTACTTC.

The sample holds a few counts of this clone. The genes are TRBV1 and TRBJ2-6; TRBD2 is the table's D call and was not checked against the DNA. TRBV1 corresponds to a pseudogene. This CDR3 has 15 residues. CDR3 sequence reads: CASSQELSGANVLTF. The CDR3, as DNA: TGCGCCAGCAGCCAAGAACTGTCTGGGGCCAACGTCCTGACTTTC.

This clone was picked up a small number of times. The rearrangement uses TRBV9 and TRBJ1-2; D call uncertain. The CDR3 consists of 13 residues. CDR1 is SGDLS and CDR2 is YYNGEE in the germline V gene. The V gene lost 3 bases and the J gene lost 10 bases, with 16 bases spanning the gap. The CDR3 reads CASSGASPGDYTF. The CDR3 DNA sequence: TGTGCCAGCAGCGGGGCCTCCCCGGGAGACTACACCTTC.